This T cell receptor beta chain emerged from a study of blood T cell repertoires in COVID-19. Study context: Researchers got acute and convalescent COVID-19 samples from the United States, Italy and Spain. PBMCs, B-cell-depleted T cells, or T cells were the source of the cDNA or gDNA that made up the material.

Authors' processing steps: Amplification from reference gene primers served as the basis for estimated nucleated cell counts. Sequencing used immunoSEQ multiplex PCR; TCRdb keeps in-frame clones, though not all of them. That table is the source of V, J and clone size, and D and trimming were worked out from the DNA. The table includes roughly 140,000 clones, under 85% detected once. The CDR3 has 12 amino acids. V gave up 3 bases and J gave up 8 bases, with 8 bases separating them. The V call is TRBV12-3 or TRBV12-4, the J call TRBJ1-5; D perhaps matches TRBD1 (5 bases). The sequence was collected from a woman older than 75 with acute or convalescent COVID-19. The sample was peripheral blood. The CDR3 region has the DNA TGTGCCAGCAGTTTTGGGGGGGAGCCCCAGCATTTT. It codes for CASSFGGEPQHF.